This entry concerns a single TCR beta chain. This sample was included in a study of blood T cell repertoires in COVID-19. For the study at large: COVID-19 samples from acute and convalescent phases originated in the United States, Italy and Spain. Sources were T cells, B-cell-depleted T cells, or PBMCs; the material itself was cDNA or gDNA.

Authors' data handling: Researchers report that nucleated cell counts were estimated from reference gene primer amplification. The data were produced by immunoSEQ multiplex PCR, yet TCRdb's version contains in-frame clones alone and is incomplete. The V and J calls and the clone size are those of that table, but D and trimming were determined from the DNA. Of about 300,000 clones in the sample, around 90% are singletons; the top ten hold around 1.4%. The sequenced sample consisted of peripheral blood. This receptor was taken from a man between 65 and 85 years old with acute or convalescent COVID-19.

This chain's CDR3 is CASSLGSGDNEQFF. The CDR3 DNA is TGCGCCAGCAGCTTGGGAAGCGGGGACAATGAGCAGTTCTTC. V gene TRBV5-1 combines with J gene TRBJ2-1; TRBD2 aligns across 7 bases. The CDR3 is made up of 14 amino acids. The J segment lost 5 bases and the V segment lost 0 bases, leaving 2 bases of the junction unmatched. CDR1 and CDR2 from the germline V gene are SGHRS and YFSETQ.